Below, one T cell receptor (beta chain) is given with its context. This clonotype was seen many times. Its antigen target is currently unknown. The input lacks base qualities; no much larger clone sits a single base away. The time point label on this specimen signifies: longitudinal time-point 3. Healthy controls were blood bank volunteers in Maryland, USA. Libraries from unsorted PBMCs were made from 2 million PBMCs kept in RNAlater at -80 degrees C until RNA extraction. Peripheral blood underwent Ficoll-Hypaque density gradient centrifugation to isolate PBMCs, which were then cryopreserved in liquid nitrogen. To synthesize cDNA, template-switch 5'RACE was performed with a primer carrying a 10-nucleotide random unique molecular identifier so that each TCR transcript was tagged. Every sequencing run covered 15-18 subjects and yielded more than 170 million TCR-beta sequences. The RNeasy kit was used to extract total RNA. Using the KAPA Real-time Library Amplification kit, TCR-beta VDJ regions were amplified with primers for the TCR constant region and the 5'RACE anchor. A first PCR added sample indexes and Illumina adaptors, after which a second PCR increased the library yield. The roughly 650 bp TCR product was size-selected on a 2% E-gel SizeSelection system after Ampure bead purification. Before pooling, libraries had their quality checked on a Bioanalyzer, their concentration measured with Qubit, and their quantity determined with the Kapa Library Quantification kit. An Illumina HiSeq 2500 sequenced the libraries paired-end 2 x 150 bp. To increase sequence diversity, roughly 24-32% phiX was spiked into each library pool. The paper's data handling went like this. Quality-filtered reads were processed with the UMI-based MiGEC pipeline, and over 75% of raw TCR sequences were removed by the MiGEC pipeline during error correction. IMGT germline references were used for aligning VDJ genes, and each clonotype was defined as a unique CDR3 amino acid sequence together with its V-J genes. Clonal expansion, Shannon diversity and CDR3 relatedness were evaluated with VDJtools (CalcPairwiseDistances, ClusterSamples), while phylogenetic trees were built in CLCbio workbench. Using coefficient-of-variation modelling across technical triplicates, the study counted a clone as expanded if it had at least 8 unique UMIs. The raw public reads went through TCRdb reprocessing: fastp at Q25, MiXCR clone calling, in-frame beta chains kept. Rows matching on CDR3 protein sequence are summarized as one entry with the most common DNA and genes. These V and J calls derive from TCRdb rather than the authors' analysis. The sample contains about 49,000 distinct CDR3 sequences, roughly 8% of them found a single time. The top ten constitute under 2% of the sample.

This entry is derived from a study of neurological immune-mediated disorders (dated by TCRdb to between 2018 and 2020). At the level of the whole study: Using UMI-based sequencing, the study compared peripheral blood TCR-beta repertoires from patients with HTLV-I-associated myelopathy (HAM/TSP), patients with multiple sclerosis, and healthy controls. The approximately 98 TCR-beta libraries included longitudinal samples, technical triplicates and paired sorted CD4+ and CD8+ T-cell subsets alongside PBMC samples. Longitudinal HAM/TSP and healthy donors had 3 time-points each (roughly 3-45 month intervals). The cohort included 68 subjects: about 15 with HAM/TSP, about 34 with multiple sclerosis, and approximately 20 healthy controls. General study outcomes and caveats: TCR clonal expansion was highest in HAM/TSP patients and lowest in MS patients, with MS patients falling below even healthy controls. No identical CDR3 amino acid sequences were found to be shared among expanded clones across subjects, suggesting that TCR-beta repertoires were private in all groups.

Counted from cysteine to phenylalanine, this CDR3 has 19 amino acids. Just the 57-base CDR3 DNA is kept, in frame starting at base 1. Per the germline V gene, MNHEY is the CDR1 and SVGAGI is the CDR2. Compared with germline, V lacks 2 bases and J lacks 3 bases; bases without a gene match: 15. The specimen sequenced was PBMCs. The sequence was obtained from a woman aged 40 to 55 in good health. This chain is built from TRBV6-5 and TRBJ2-5; 10 central nucleotides agree with TRBD1. For the CDR3, the sequence is CASSYRRTGGGLGEETQYF. The DNA is as follows: TGTGCCAGCAGTTACCGCCGGACAGGGGGAGGTTTGGGTGAAGAGACCCAGTACTTC.